This TCR beta chain was found in a study of blood T cell repertoires in COVID-19. Turning to the study itself: Nucleic acid was either cDNA or gDNA, and it came from T cells, B-cell-depleted T cells, or PBMCs.

CDR3 size: 13 residues. Trimming took 8 bases from V and 1 from J, leaving 12 bases between them. Germline V gene data show CDR1 as SNHLY and CDR2 as FYNNEI. Repertoires were generated with immunoSEQ multiplex PCR, while TCRdb's copy carries only in-frame clones and drops some. This table has roughly 200,000 clones, more than 60% appearing once. The V gene is TRBV2, the J gene TRBJ2-7, with D possibly TRBD2 on 5 matching bases. Sequenced material: peripheral blood. The receptor's source is a man aged 50-60 years who had recovered from COVID-19. In nucleotides, the CDR3 is TGTGCCAGCGGGAGCAGGCATTCCTACGAGCAGTACTTC. This translates into CASGSRHSYEQYF.